Sequencing of this TCR beta chain was carried out in a study of shared clonotypes between healthy human individuals. Findings and caveats of the study: Sharing across a few donors was seen in approximately 5.2% of naive CD4 clonotypes. Clonotype sharing among donors was thought likely to change with sequencing depth.

Positive CCR7 selection of CD45RO-negative cells yielded the naive CD8 cells, and terminally differentiated effector memory CD45RA+ cells were excluded. Trimming stripped 3 bases from V and 2 bases from J, with 0 bases between. Looked up from germline, CDR1 is SGHRS and CDR2 is YFSETQ. The CDR3 runs to 11 residues. Produced via immunoSEQ multiplex PCR; TCRdb's table is partial and in-frame only. The sample yields more than 2 million clones, around 93% seen once. This clone showed up just a few times. Its target is not known. Other DNA sequences in this specimen translate into the identical CDR3. The sample taken for sequencing was naive CD8+ T cells from PBMCs. This chain connects TRBV5-1 to TRBJ1-3; D gene unclear. The sequence derives from a young man in good health. Some clones in this sample may be carry-over from other donors' samples. CDR3 sequence (DNA): TGCGCCAGCAGCTCTGGAAACACCATATATTTT. Its protein product is CASSSGNTIYF.